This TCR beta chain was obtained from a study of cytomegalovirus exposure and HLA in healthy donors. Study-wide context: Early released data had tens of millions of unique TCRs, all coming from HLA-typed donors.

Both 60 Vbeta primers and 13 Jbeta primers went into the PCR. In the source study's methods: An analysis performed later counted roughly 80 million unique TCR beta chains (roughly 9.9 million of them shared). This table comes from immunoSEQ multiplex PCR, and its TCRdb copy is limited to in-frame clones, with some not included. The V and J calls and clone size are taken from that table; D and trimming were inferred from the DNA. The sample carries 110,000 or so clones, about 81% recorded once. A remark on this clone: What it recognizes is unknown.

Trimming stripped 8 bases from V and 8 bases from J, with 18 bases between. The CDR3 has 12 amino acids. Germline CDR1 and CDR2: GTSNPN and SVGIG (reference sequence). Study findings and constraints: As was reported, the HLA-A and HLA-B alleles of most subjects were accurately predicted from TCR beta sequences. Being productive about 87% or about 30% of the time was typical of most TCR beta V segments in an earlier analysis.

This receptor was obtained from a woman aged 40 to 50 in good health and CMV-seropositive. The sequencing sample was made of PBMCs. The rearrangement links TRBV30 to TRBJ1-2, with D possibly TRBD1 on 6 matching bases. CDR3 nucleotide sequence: TGTGCCGGGGAGCGGGGGGCGCGGGGCTACACCTTC. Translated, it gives CAGERGARGYTF.